These 8 T cell receptor beta chains were all obtained from the same sample, sequenced in a study of PD-L1 blockade in urothelial cancer. As for time point: pretreatment peripheral blood. Sequencing was performed with immunoSEQ multiplex PCR; in TCRdb, only in-frame clones are kept and a portion is missing. This table has approximately 94,000 clones, 87% appearing once. Specimen: PBMCs, collected around atezolizumab (anti-PD-L1) treatment. The receptor source for this set is a man between 60 and 75 years old with urothelial cancer.

The chain is built from TRBV13 and TRBJ2-2, with 14 bases matching TRBD2. The CDR3 consists of 16 residues. The V and J ends lost 4 bases and 4 bases, in that order; junction bases with no gene match: 2. Germline values: CDR1 PRHDT, CDR2 FYEKMQ (reference sequence). CDR3 region: CASSSGLAGVTGELFF. CDR3 coding DNA: TGTGCCAGCAGCTCGGGACTAGCGGGAGTCACCGGGGAGCTGTTTTTT.

The rearrangement links TRBV6-1 to TRBJ1-2; 9 bases map to TRBD1. The CDR3 loop spans 13 amino acids. CDR1 is MNHNS, CDR2 SASEGT, per germline. The V segment lost 6 bases and the J segment 8 bases; nucleotides outside the gene matches: 7. As DNA, the CDR3 is TGTGCCAGCAGACTCCGGGACAGGGTCGGCTACACCTTC. Translation: CASRLRDRVGYTF.

This sequence joins TRBV4-3 and TRBJ2-2; D call uncertain. The CDR3 sequence is 16 residues long. Germline V gene lookup returns CDR1 LGHNA and CDR2 YSLEER. Between the trimmed V and J ends, which lost 0 bases and 2 bases, there was a span of 10 bases. The CDR3 is CASSQDYEHNTGELFF. CDR3 in DNA: TGCGCCAGCAGCCAAGATTACGAGCACAACACCGGGGAGCTGTTTTTT.

The gene calls are TRBV11-3 and TRBJ2-7; 10 bases line up with TRBD2. From germline, CDR1 is SGHNT and CDR2 YENEEA. The ends lost 5 bases at V and 3 bases at J; junction bases unmatched: 7. The CDR3 spans 15 residues. The CDR3 here is CASSPGGLAVYEQYF. CDR3 in DNA: TGTGCCAGCAGCCCCGGCGGACTAGCGGTCTACGAGCAGTACTTC.

The chain employs TRBV28 and TRBJ2-7; D is unresolved. This CDR3 is 11 amino acids long. V lost 5 bases and J lost 3, with 5 bases in between. Germline CDR1 MDHEN, CDR2 SYDVKM. Here the CDR3 DNA reads TGTGCCAGCAGTCCGGGCTACGAGCAGTACTTC. Protein: CASSPGYEQYF.

The chain joins TRBV2 to TRBJ2-5; D is undetermined. The CDR3 loop spans 13 amino acids. Between the trimmed V and J ends, which lost 6 bases and 5 bases, there was a span of 13 bases. CDR1 and CDR2 (germline): SNHLY, FYNNEI. The CDR3 sequence is CASSVTGGETQYF. The CDR3 DNA sequence: TGTGCCAGCAGCGTAACGGGTGGGGAGACCCAGTACTTC.

The chain combines TRBV4-2 with TRBJ1-4, with a possible D match to TRBD1 (6 bases). In germline, CDR1 is LGHNA, CDR2 YNFKEQ. This CDR3 contains 14 residues. With 8 bases removed from V and 0 bases from J, the gap between germline ends came to 10 bases. The chain's CDR3 is CASAAGATNEKLFF. CDR3 DNA: TGTGCCAGCGCTGCAGGGGCAACTAATGAAAAACTGTTTTTT.

The chain couples TRBV6-4 to TRBJ2-1, with a possible D match to TRBD2 (6 bases). Germline V lookup: CDR1 MRHNA, CDR2 SNTAGT. This CDR3 spans 15 amino acids. Trimming cost V 0 bases and J 6 bases, with 12 bases left between them. CDR3: CASSDSREPTNEQFF. The DNA of the CDR3 is TGTGCCAGCAGTGACTCTCGGGAGCCAACCAATGAGCAGTTCTTC.